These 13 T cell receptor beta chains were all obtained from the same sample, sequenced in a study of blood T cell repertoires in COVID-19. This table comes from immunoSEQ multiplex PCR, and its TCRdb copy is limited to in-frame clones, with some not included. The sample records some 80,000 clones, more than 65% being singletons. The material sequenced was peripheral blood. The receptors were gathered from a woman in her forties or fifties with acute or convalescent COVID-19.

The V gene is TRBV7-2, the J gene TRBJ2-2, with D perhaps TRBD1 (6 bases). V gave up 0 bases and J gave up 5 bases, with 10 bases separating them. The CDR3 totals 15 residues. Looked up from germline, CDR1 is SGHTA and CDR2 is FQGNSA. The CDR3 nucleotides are TGTGCCAGCAGCTTAGCCGGGACAAATACCGGGGAGCTGTTTTTT. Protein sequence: CASSLAGTNTGELFF.

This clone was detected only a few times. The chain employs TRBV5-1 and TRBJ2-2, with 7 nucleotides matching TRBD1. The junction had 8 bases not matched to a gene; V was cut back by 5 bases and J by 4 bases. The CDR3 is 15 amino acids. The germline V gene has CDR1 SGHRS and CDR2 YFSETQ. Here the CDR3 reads CASRPGTVGTGELFF. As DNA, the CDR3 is TGCGCCAGCAGACCAGGGACAGTTGGCACCGGGGAGCTGTTTTTT.

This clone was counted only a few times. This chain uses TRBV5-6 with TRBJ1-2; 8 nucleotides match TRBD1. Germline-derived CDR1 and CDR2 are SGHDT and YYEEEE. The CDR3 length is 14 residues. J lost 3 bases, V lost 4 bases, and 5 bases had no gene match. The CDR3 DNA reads TGTGCCAGCAGCAAGACAGGGGAGGACTATGGCTACACCTTC. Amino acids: CASSKTGEDYGYTF.

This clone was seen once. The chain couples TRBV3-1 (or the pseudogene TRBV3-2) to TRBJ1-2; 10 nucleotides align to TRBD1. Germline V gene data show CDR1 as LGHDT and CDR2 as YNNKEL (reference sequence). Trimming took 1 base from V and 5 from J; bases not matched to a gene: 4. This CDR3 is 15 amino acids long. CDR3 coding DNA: TGTGCCAGCAGCCAAGGGACAGGGGGAAAATATGGCTACACCTTC. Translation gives CASSQGTGGKYGYTF.

CDR3 nucleotide sequence: TGCGCCAGCAGCCAAGAGGGATCAGGGGGCAATCAGCCCCAGCATTTT. Amino acids: CASSQEGSGGNQPQHF. The chain recombines TRBV4-1 with TRBJ1-5; D may be TRBD1 (6 bases). This CDR3 contains 16 residues. The germline V gene encodes CDR1 MGHRA and CDR2 YSYEKL. The V and J ends lost 0 bases and 2 bases respectively, with 11 bases between them.

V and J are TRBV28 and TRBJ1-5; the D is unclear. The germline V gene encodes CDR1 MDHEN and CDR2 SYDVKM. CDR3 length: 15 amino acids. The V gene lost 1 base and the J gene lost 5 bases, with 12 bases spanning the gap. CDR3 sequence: CASSLFGFYHQPQHF. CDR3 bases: TGTGCCAGCAGTTTATTTGGTTTCTACCATCAGCCCCAGCATTTT.

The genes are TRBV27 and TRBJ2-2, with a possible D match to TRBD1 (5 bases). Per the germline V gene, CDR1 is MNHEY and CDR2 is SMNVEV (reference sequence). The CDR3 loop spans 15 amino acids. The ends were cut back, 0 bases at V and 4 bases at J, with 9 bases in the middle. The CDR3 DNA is TGTGCCAGCAGTTTATCGCGGACAACCACCGGGGAGCTGTTTTTT. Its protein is CASSLSRTTTGELFF.

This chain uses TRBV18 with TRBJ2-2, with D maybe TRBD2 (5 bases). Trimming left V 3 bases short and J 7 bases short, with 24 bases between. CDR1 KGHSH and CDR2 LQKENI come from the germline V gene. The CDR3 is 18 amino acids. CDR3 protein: CASSPIVRASGIGGELFF. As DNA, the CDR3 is TGTGCCAGCTCACCCATCGTTAGAGCCTCGGGGATTGGCGGGGAGCTGTTTTTT.

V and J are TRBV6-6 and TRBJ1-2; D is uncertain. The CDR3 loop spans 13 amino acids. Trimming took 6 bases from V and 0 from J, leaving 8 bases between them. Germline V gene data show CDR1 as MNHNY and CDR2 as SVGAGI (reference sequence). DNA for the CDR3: TGTGCCAGCAGAGAAACAGCTAACTATGGCTACACCTTC. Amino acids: CASRETANYGYTF.

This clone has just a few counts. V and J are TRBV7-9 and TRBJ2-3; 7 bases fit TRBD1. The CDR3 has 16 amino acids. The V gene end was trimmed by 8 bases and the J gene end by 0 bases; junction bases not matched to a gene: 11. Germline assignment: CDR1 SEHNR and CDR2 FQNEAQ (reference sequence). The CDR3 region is CASVSRQGPSTDTQYF. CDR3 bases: TGTGCCAGCGTGTCAAGACAGGGACCTAGCACAGATACGCAGTATTTT. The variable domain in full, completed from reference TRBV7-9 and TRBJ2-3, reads DTGVSQNPRHKITKRGQNVTFRCDPISEHNRLYWYRQTLGQGPEFLTYFQNEAQLEKSRLLSDRFSAERPKGSFSTLEIQRTEQGDSAMYLCASVSRQGPSTDTQYFGPGTRLTVL.

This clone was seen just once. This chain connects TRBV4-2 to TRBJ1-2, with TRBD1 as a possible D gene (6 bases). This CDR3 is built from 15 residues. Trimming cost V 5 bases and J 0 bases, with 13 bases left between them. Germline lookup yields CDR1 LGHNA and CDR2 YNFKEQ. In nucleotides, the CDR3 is TGTGCCAGCAGCACCGGACAGCAAACTAACTATGGCTACACCTTC. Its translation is CASSTGQQTNYGYTF.

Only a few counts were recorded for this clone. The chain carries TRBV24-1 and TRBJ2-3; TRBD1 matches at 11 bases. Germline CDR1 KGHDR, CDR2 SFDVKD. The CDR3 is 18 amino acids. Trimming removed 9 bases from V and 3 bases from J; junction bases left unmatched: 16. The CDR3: CATRQSSGQGASTDTQYF. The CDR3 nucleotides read TGTGCCACCCGACAAAGCTCCGGACAGGGGGCGAGTACAGATACGCAGTATTTT.

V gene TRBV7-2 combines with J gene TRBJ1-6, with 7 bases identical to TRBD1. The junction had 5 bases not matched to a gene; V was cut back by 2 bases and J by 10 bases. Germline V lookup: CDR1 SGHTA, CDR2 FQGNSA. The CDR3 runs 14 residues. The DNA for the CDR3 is TGTGCCAGCAGCTTACAGGGGGTAGGGTCACCCCTCCACTTT. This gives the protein CASSLQGVGSPLHF.